A single sample gave rise to the 3 T cell receptor beta chains below, sequenced in a study of regulatory and conventional T cells in RAG deficiency. Genomic DNA came from blood conventional CD4+ T cells gated CD25-low CD127-high. The assay was immunoSEQ multiplex PCR, and TCRdb's table has in-frame clones only and misses some. The sample shows about 46,000 clones, over 80% of them seen only once. Another study also made use of these data, one on regulatory T cells. That work contributes: Amplification used 52 TRBV primers and 13 TRBJ primers.

The sample was CD4+ effector T cells sorted from blood. These receptors were obtained from a human donor in good health.

V usage is TRBV18 and J usage is TRBJ2-7; D is possibly TRBD1 (6 bases). CDR3 length equals 15 residues. CDR1 and CDR2 (germline): KGHSH, LQKENI. Trimming stripped 2 bases from V and 3 bases from J, with 14 bases between. The CDR3 loop is CASSPSQGLDYEQYF. The CDR3 region has the DNA TGTGCCAGCTCACCATCTCAGGGGTTGGACTACGAGCAGTACTTC.

The chain employs TRBV6-5 and TRBJ2-2, with unresolved D. Germline CDR1 and CDR2: MNHEY and SVGAGI. V lost 8 bases, J lost 0 bases, and 13 bases lay in between. CDR3 length: 15 amino acids. The CDR3 is CASRPGDANTGELFF. The CDR3 nucleotides read TGTGCCAGCCGCCCGGGCGACGCGAACACCGGGGAGCTGTTTTTT.

The chain couples TRBV29-1 to TRBJ2-2, with TRBD2 identical over 7 bases. The CDR3 sequence is 14 residues long. The germline V gene has CDR1 SQVTM and CDR2 ANQGSEA. The V and J ends lost 6 bases and 0 bases, in that order; junction bases with no gene match: 4. The CDR3 protein is CSVSSGANTGELFF. Written as DNA, the CDR3 is TGCAGCGTAAGCAGCGGGGCGAACACCGGGGAGCTGTTTTTT.